A selection of T cell receptor beta chains follows, all from one sample in a study of post-analysis software for immune sequencing data. TCRdb itself ran the PCR reads through MiXCR, one entry per CDR3 protein. This table holds fewer than 850,000 distinct CDR3 sequences, 40% to 55% found once. Sequencing used blood. These receptors all come from a girl aged 5-17 years with multiple sclerosis. The CDR3 runs from the conserved cysteine through the conserved F or W. D genes are given only for firm matches. Clone size is not always given. Where it is, it says once, few, many or a class for expanded clones.

NA	NA	TRBV20-1	TRBJ2-1	TGCAGTGCTAGGCCTAGGGGAGGACTCCCGGTCGATGAGCAGTTCTTC	CSARPRGGLPVDEQFF
NA	NA	TRBV7-2	TRBJ1-5	TGTGCCAGCAGGGGGTTTAGCAATCAGCCCCAGCATTTT	CASRGFSNQPQHF
NA	NA	TRBV4-3	TRBJ1-1	TGCGCCAGCAGCCAAGAGCCGGGATTGGCCACTGAAGCTTTCTTT	CASSQEPGLATEAFF
TRBD2	NA	TRBV4-1	TRBJ2-1	TGCGCCAGCAGCCATGAGGAAAGAGCGGGAAGCAGCAATGAGCAGTTCTTC	CASSHEERAGSSNEQFF
NA	NA	TRBV5-1	TRBJ2-3	TGCGCCAGCAGCTTGGAGGCAGGGGAAGGAGGGGATACGCAGTATTTT	CASSLEAGEGGDTQYF
NA	few	TRBV7-2	TRBJ2-4	TGTGCCAGCAGCGTCATTCAGTACTTC	CASSVIQYF
TRBD1	few	TRBV27	TRBJ1-4	TGTGCCAGCATGCGGACAGGGACTAATGAAAAACTGTTTTTT	CASMRTGTNEKLFF
NA	NA	TRBV29-1	TRBJ1-2	TGCAGCGTTTACGCGGCCGCCATCTATGGCTACACCTTC	CSVYAAAIYGYTF
TRBD2	NA	TRBV6-1	TRBJ2-3	TGTGCCAGCAGCGAGGAGGGACTAGCGGGAGCCCGAGATACGCAGTATTTT	CASSEEGLAGARDTQYF
TRBD2	many	TRBV5-1	TRBJ2-1	TGCGCCAGCAGCTTCCGACTAGCGGGAGGCTACAATGAGCAGTTCTTC	CASSFRLAGGYNEQFF
NA	NA	TRBV11-2	TRBJ2-3	TGTGCCAGCAGCCCCGTGAATTTAGTAGATACGCAGTATTTT	CASSPVNLVDTQYF
TRBD2	NA	TRBV20-1	TRBJ2-7	TGCAGTGCTAGAGATCGAAGGGGACTAGCGGGAGGGTACTACGAGCAGTACTTC	CSARDRRGLAGGYYEQYF
TRBD2	NA	TRBV10-3	TRBJ2-3	TGTGCCATCAGTAAACTAGCGGGAGAGACAGATACGCAGTATTTT	CAISKLAGETDTQYF
NA	NA	TRBV12-3/TRBV12-4	TRBJ1-5	TGTGCCAGCAGTTTCAAAGCCATACCTGGGGAGCCCCAGCATTTT	CASSFKAIPGEPQHF
NA	few	TRBV12-3/TRBV12-4	TRBJ2-3	TGTGCCAGCAGTGCTGGGGTAGGGATAGATACGCAGTATTTT	CASSAGVGIDTQYF
NA	few	TRBV12-5	TRBJ2-7	TGTGCTAGTGGTTTGGGCAGAGGCGAGCAGTACTTC	CASGLGRGEQYF
TRBD2	few	TRBV5-1	TRBJ2-1	TGCGCCAGCAGCCCTGTGCGGGAGGGCTCCTACAATGAGCAGTTCTTC	CASSPVREGSYNEQFF
TRBD2	few	TRBV29-1	TRBJ2-7	TGCAGCGTTGATGTAGCGGGAGGGGTCGACGAGCAGTACTTC	CSVDVAGGVDEQYF
TRBD2	NA	TRBV4-2	TRBJ2-3	TGTGCCAGCAGCCCGCGAGGTGGGACTAGCGGTTACACAGATACGCAGTATTTT	CASSPRGGTSGYTDTQYF
NA	NA	TRBV3-1	TRBJ1-2	TGTGCCAGCAGCCAGAGGACGGACTATGGCTACACCTTC	CASSQRTDYGYTF
NA	NA	TRBV12-3/TRBV12-4	TRBJ2-5	TGTGCCAACAGTTTAGACTGGAGCGAAGAGACCCAGTACTTC	CANSLDWSEETQYF
TRBD1	NA	TRBV29-1	TRBJ2-3	TGCAGCGTTGGCGTGAGGGGGCGCACAGATACGCAGTATTTT	CSVGVRGRTDTQYF
NA	NA	TRBV27	TRBJ2-5	TGTGCCAGCAGTTTATCGCGACCTGACAATGAGCAGTACTTC	CASSLSRPDNEQYF
NA	few	TRBV15	TRBJ1-2	TGTGCCACCAGCAGAGTACCGCGGGACACCCCTAACTATGGCTACACCTTC	CATSRVPRDTPNYGYTF
NA	NA	TRBV7-9	TRBJ1-2	TGTGCCAGCAGCTTAGAGGGGGACCATGGCTACACCTTC	CASSLEGDHGYTF
NA	few	TRBV5-1	TRBJ1-2	TGCGCCAGCAGCTTGTCGGACAGCGACTATGGCTACACCTTC	CASSLSDSDYGYTF